The entry below gives a single T cell receptor beta chain sequence along with its context. The antigen remains unidentified. The record originates from a study of identical twins. Study outcomes and limitations: Fewer insertions were carried by abundant cord blood beta clonotypes, but none was seen in memory repertoires. Out-of-frame alpha sequences common to twins exhibited a surplus of low generation probability.

A single record per CDR3 protein comes from TCRdb applying MiXCR to the 5' RACE reads. The sample yields hundreds of thousands of distinct CDR3 sequences, around 7.5% seen once. The CDR3 is 16 residues long. Germline V gene data show CDR1 as SGHTA and CDR2 as FQGNSA. Germline trimming cut 3 bases from V and 1 base from J; bases unmatched to any gene: 6. This same sample was also taken into another study, of yellow fever vaccine responses in identical twins. That study adds: It has been reported that, in twins, the vaccine T cell response seemed partly convergent and partly personalized.

The clonotype originates from a woman under 30 in good health. Sequenced material: PBMCs. The chain recombines TRBV7-2 with TRBJ2-3; 8 nucleotides align to TRBD2. The CDR3 DNA reads TGTGCCAGCAGCTTGAGACTAGCGCTCCGCACAGATACGCAGTATTTT. The encoded protein is CASSLRLALRTDTQYF.